A selection of T cell receptor beta chains follows, all from one sample in a study of cytomegalovirus exposure and HLA in healthy donors. Profiled with immunoSEQ multiplex PCR; TCRdb holds only in-frame clones, not every one. Among 40,000 or so clones listed, about nine tenths were seen once. Sequences were obtained from PBMCs. These receptors came from a woman aged 40 to 50 in good health and CMV-seropositive. Both conserved end residues are part of each CDR3. The D gene is left open where the match is weak. The size of a clone is reported for some rows only, either as once, few or many, or as a class for expanded clones.

V	length	size	J	D	DNA	CDR3
TRBV10-3	12	NA	TRBJ2-1	NA	TGTGCCATCAGTTCGTTCGACAATGAGCAGTTCTTC	CAISSFDNEQFF
TRBV10-2	14	NA	TRBJ1-1	TRBD1	TGCGCCAGCAGCGGACAGGGTGTGAACACTGAAGCTTTCTTT	CASSGQGVNTEAFF
TRBV6-4	15	once	TRBJ1-1	TRBD1	TGTGCCAGCAGTGACTCGAACAGGGGGCCCACTGAAGCTTTCTTT	CASSDSNRGPTEAFF
TRBV7-2	15	NA	TRBJ1-4	TRBD1	TGTGCCAGCAGCTTAGCCCCTGACAGGGATGAAAAACTGTTTTTT	CASSLAPDRDEKLFF
TRBV18	16	NA	TRBJ2-7	TRBD1	TGTGCCAGCTCACCACCGGGGTTGGGACAGGGAAACGAGCAGTACTTC	CASSPPGLGQGNEQYF
TRBV5-4	14	NA	TRBJ2-2	NA	TGTGCCAGCACCCAAAGGGGGGGGCCCGGGGAGCTGTTTTTT	CASTQRGGPGELFF
TRBV7-2	17	NA	TRBJ1-3	TRBD1	TGTGCCAGCAGCTACCTAGGACAGGGCCTCTCTGGAAACACCATATATTTT	CASSYLGQGLSGNTIYF
TRBV29-1	13	NA	TRBJ2-7	TRBD2	TGCAGCGTTGGTAGCGGGAGATCCTACGAGCAGTACTTC	CSVGSGRSYEQYF
TRBV19	14	once	TRBJ1-5	TRBD1	TGTGCCAGTGGACGACGGGACAGGTCGCAGCCCCAGCATTTT	CASGRRDRSQPQHF
TRBV9	15	NA	TRBJ2-7	TRBD2	TGTGCCAGCAGCGTGGGGCTAGCGGCCTCCTACGAGCAGTACTTC	CASSVGLAASYEQYF
TRBV5-1	12	NA	TRBJ2-1	NA	TGCGCCAGCAGCTTGCATCACAATGAGCAGTTCTTC	CASSLHHNEQFF
TRBV10-2	16	NA	TRBJ2-7	TRBD2	TGCGCCAGTAGTGAGCCGGGACTAGCGAGTCCCTACGAGCAGTACTTC	CASSEPGLASPYEQYF
TRBV2	14	NA	TRBJ1-5	NA	TGTGCCAGCAGTGTGATGGCCCTCAATCAGCCCCAGCATTTT	CASSVMALNQPQHF
TRBV10-3	12	NA	TRBJ2-7	TRBD1	TGTGCCATCTCCGACAGGGAAAACGAGCAGTACTTC	CAISDRENEQYF
TRBV5-1	12	few	TRBJ1-2	NA	TGCGCCAGCAGCTTGCCAGGGAATGGCTACACCTTC	CASSLPGNGYTF
TRBV7-8	12	once	TRBJ1-5	NA	TGTGCCAGCAGCTTAGGCCTGAGGCCCCAGCATTTT	CASSLGLRPQHF
TRBV28	17	NA	TRBJ1-2	TRBD1	TGTGCCAGCAGCTCGGTGGCAACCGGGACAGGGAAAAATGGCTACACCTTC	CASSSVATGTGKNGYTF
TRBV5-1	15	NA	TRBJ2-1	TRBD2	TGCGCCAGCAGCTTGGGCGGGGGTGGCTACAATGAGCAGTTCTTC	CASSLGGGGYNEQFF
TRBV23-1	15	NA	TRBJ1-5	NA	TGCGCCAGCAGTCATGTGGAGGGTGAGGGCCAGCCCCAGCATTTT	CASSHVEGEGQPQHF
TRBV6-1	12	NA	TRBJ2-2	NA	TGTGCCAGCAGTAACACCATCGGGGAGCTGTTTTTT	CASSNTIGELFF
TRBV25-1	15	NA	TRBJ2-7	TRBD2	TGTGCCAGCAGTGACCCTAGGACTAGCGGATACGAGCAGTACTTC	CASSDPRTSGYEQYF
TRBV18	18	NA	TRBJ1-1	TRBD1	TGTGCCAGCTCACCACCGGGCCGGACAGGGGTGGGTAGCACTGAAGCTTTCTTT	CASSPPGRTGVGSTEAFF
TRBV2	12	NA	TRBJ1-1	NA	TGTGCCAGCAGTCGACAGAACACTGAAGCTTTCTTT	CASSRQNTEAFF
TRBV6-5	11	once	TRBJ2-7	NA	TGTGCCAGCAGTTCCAGATACGAGCAGTACTTC	CASSSRYEQYF
TRBV7-2	13	NA	TRBJ1-1	NA	TGTGCCAGCAGCTTGCAGGCGAACACTGAAGCTTTCTTT	CASSLQANTEAFF
TRBV11-2	15	few	TRBJ2-2	TRBD2	TGTGCCAGCAGCCAGACTAGCGGCGTCACCGGGGAGCTGTTTTTT	CASSQTSGVTGELFF
TRBV11-2	14	NA	TRBJ2-2	NA	TGTGCCAGCACCTCCTATACGACAGTTCGGGAGCTGTTTTTT	CASTSYTTVRELFF
TRBV6-5	13	NA	TRBJ1-3	TRBD1	TGTGCCAGCCGGGACAGAGGAGGAAACACCATATATTTT	CASRDRGGNTIYF
TRBV2	13	few	TRBJ2-7	NA	TGTGCCAGCTCCTCGGACACTATCTACGAGCAGTACTTC	CASSSDTIYEQYF
TRBV5-5	14	NA	TRBJ2-5	NA	TGTGCCAGCAGCTTGGAGACAGAGCAAGAGACCCAGTACTTC	CASSLETEQETQYF